This T cell receptor (beta chain) was observed in a study of cytomegalovirus exposure and HLA in healthy donors. Study in general: One earlier analysis, a look at roughly 180 million T cells, found more than 100 million unique TCR beta sequences.

It was healthy bone marrow donors who served as donors. Use of 60 Vbeta and 13 Jbeta primers characterized the PCR. How the authors handled the data: Later, an analysis found approximately 80 million unique TCR beta chains, and about 10 million of these were shared. Assay used: immunoSEQ multiplex PCR; TCRdb lists only in-frame clones, some missing. The V and J calls and the clone size are those of that table, but D and trimming were determined from the DNA. The table lists about 140,000 clones, around 80% of them singletons. The source material was PBMCs. The source is a man aged 25 to 40 in good health and CMV-seronegative.

CDR3 nucleotides: TGTGCCAGCAGACTAGCGGGGGGGCAGACAGATACGCAGTATTTT. Translation gives CASRLAGGQTDTQYF. The V call is TRBV6-5, the J call TRBJ2-3, with 13 bases lining up with TRBD2. From germline, CDR1 is MNHEY and CDR2 SVGAGI. The CDR3 length is 15 residues. V was pared by 6 bases and J by 3 bases, with 3 bases of the junction left unmatched.